The rows below give T cell receptor beta chains drawn from one sample of a study of OX40 agonist ivuxolimab in advanced cancers. The assay was immunoSEQ multiplex PCR, and TCRdb's table has in-frame clones only and misses some. The sample includes tens of thousands of clones, 87% of them seen just once. The sample in question was CD4+ or CD8+ T cells sorted from blood, obtained in a trial of the OX40 agonist ivuxolimab. The receptors were gathered from an adult with an advanced solid tumor such as melanoma, head and neck, liver or kidney cancer. Both conserved end residues are trimmed from each CDR3.

J gene	V gene	CDR3 protein
TRBJ2-1	TRBV18	ASSPGRGSDNEQF
TRBJ1-4	TRBV13	ASSRTGENSNEKLF
TRBJ2-1	TRBV4-1	ASSQDPGPREQF
TRBJ2-3	TRBV5-4	ASSPAGSPLETDTQY
TRBJ1-1	TRBV27	ASSLFQTHEAF
TRBJ2-7	TRBV9	ASSAGTSTYEQY
TRBJ2-7	TRBV5-5	ASSLVSGAYEQY
TRBJ1-2	TRBV30	AWSTGFDGYT
TRBJ1-2	TRBV11-2	ASSLAGALYGYT
TRBJ2-7	TRBV5-8	ASSLERREQY
TRBJ2-3	TRBV5-1	ASSGGTSGFADTQY
TRBJ2-5	TRBV5-4	ASSFPDRGETQY
TRBJ2-5	TRBV9	ASSVESGRQETQY
TRBJ2-6	TRBV13	ASSPYPSGANVLT
TRBJ1-2	TRBV6-1	ASSEADSWYGYT
TRBJ1-6	TRBV13	ASSSGVGVNSPLH
TRBJ2-7	TRBV29-1	SVEDSGGISYEQY
TRBJ1-1	TRBV6-6	ASSPSWPPEAF
TRBJ1-5	TRBV2	ASSDNSNQPQH
TRBJ1-2	TRBV9	ASSVNPGTGTSRPHNYGYT
TRBJ2-7	TRBV5-4	ASSPRQGPYEQY
TRBJ1-1	TRBV4-3	ASSQAPEGRAAF
TRBJ2-7	TRBV4-3	ASSPNRAGYEQY
TRBJ1-1	TRBV5-5	ASSLGLGTEAF
TRBJ2-3	TRBV5-6	ASSLVSGGLTDTQY
TRBJ1-1	TRBV6-6	ASSRDTGPNTEAF